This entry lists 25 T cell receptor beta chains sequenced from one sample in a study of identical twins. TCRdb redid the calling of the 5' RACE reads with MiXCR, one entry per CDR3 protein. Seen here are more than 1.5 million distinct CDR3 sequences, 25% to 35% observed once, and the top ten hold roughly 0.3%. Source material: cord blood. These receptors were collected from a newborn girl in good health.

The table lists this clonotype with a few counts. The CDR3: CASSLGIDLSTDTQYF. The DNA for the CDR3 is TGTGCCAGCAGTCTAGGGATAGACCTTAGCACAGATACGCAGTATTTT. The rearrangement uses TRBV5-4 and TRBJ2-3, with D unresolved. V was trimmed by 5 bases and J by 0 bases, leaving 16 bases between them. CDR3 length: 16 residues. CDR1 and CDR2 (germline): SGHNT, YYREEE (reference sequence).

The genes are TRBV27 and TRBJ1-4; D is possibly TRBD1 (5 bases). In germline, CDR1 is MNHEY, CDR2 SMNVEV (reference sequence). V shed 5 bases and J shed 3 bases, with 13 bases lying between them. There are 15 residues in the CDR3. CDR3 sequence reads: CASSATGRSNEKLFF. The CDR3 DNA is TGTGCCAGCAGTGCAACAGGAAGGTCTAATGAAAAACTGTTTTTT.

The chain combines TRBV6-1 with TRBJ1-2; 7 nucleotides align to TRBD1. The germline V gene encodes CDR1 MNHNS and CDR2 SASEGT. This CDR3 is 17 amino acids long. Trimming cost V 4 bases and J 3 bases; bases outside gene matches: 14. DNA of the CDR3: TGTGCCAGCAGTGCCATCTGGGGACCCGACAGGGACTATGGCTACACCTTC. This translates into CASSAIWGPDRDYGYTF.

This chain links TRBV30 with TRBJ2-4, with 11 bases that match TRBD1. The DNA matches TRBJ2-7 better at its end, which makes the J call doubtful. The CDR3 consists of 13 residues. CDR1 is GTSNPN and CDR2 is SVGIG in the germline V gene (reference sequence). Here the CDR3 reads CAWRGTGGYEQYF. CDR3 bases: TGTGCCTGGAGGGGGACAGGGGGCTACGAGCAGTACTTC.

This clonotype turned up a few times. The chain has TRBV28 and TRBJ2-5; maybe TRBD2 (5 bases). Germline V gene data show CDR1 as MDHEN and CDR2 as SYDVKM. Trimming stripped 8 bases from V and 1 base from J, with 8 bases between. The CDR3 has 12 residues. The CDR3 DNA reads TGTGCCAGCGGGGAGTTCCAAGAGACCCAGTACTTC. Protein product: CASGEFQETQYF.

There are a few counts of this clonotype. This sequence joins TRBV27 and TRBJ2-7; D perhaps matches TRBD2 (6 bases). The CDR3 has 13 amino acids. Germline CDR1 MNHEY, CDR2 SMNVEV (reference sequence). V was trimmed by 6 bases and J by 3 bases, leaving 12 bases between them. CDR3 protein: CASRPGDNYEQYF. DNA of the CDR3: TGTGCCAGCAGGCCGGGAGACAACTACGAGCAGTACTTC.

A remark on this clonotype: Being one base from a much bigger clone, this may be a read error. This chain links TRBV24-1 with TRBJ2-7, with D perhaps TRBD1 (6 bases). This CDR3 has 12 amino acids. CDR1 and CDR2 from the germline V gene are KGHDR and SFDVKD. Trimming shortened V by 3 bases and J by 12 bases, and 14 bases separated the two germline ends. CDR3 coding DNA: TGTGCCACCAGTGATCCAGGGGAGACCCTGTACTTC. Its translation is CATSDPGETLYF.

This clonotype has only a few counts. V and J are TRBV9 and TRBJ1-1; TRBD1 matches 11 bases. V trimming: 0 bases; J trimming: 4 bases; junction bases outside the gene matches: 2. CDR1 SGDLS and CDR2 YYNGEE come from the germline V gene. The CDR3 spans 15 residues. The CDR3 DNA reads TGTGCCAGCAGCGTAGTAGGGACAGGGGGCACTGAAGCTTTCTTT. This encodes CASSVVGTGGTEAFF.

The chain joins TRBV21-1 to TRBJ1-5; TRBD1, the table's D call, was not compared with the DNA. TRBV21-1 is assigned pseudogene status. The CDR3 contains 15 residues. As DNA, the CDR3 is TGTGCCAGCAGCAAAGTGGGGCGAGTTATTCAGCCCCAGCATTTT. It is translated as CASSKVGRVIQPQHF.

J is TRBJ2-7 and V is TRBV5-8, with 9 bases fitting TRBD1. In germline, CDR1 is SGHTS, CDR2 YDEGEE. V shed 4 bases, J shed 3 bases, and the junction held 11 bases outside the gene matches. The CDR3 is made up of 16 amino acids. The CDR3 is CASSHPYRGLGYEQYF. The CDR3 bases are TGTGCCAGCAGCCACCCTTACAGGGGGCTTGGCTACGAGCAGTACTTC.

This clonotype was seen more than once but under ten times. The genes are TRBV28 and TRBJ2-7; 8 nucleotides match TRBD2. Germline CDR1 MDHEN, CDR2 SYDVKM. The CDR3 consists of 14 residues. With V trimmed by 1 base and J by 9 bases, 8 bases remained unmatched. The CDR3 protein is CASSLSSGRWWQYF. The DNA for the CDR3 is TGTGCCAGCAGTTTATCAAGCGGGAGATGGTGGCAGTACTTC.

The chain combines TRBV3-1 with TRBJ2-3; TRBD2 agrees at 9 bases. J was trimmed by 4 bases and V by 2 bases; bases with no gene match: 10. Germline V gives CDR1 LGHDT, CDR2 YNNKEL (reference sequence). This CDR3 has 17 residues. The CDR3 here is CASSQLMVAGVSDTQYF. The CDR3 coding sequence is TGTGCCAGCAGCCAATTGATGGTAGCGGGAGTTTCAGATACGCAGTATTTT.

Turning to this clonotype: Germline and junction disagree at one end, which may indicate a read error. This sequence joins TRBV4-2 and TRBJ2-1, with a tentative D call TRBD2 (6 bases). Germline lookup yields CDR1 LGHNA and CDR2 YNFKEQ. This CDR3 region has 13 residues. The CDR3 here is CVSSRETDNEQFF. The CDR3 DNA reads TGTGTCAGCAGCCGGGAGACGGACAATGAGCAGTTCTTC.

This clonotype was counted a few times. CDR3 sequence: CASRDRGPLAKNIQYF. The CDR3, as DNA: TGTGCCAGCAGGGACAGGGGCCCTTTAGCCAAAAACATTCAGTACTTC. The V and J genes are TRBV12-3 or TRBV12-4 and TRBJ2-4; 9 bases match TRBD1. Losses at the gene ends were 6 bases for V and 0 bases for J; bases not matched to a gene: 6. The CDR3 contains 16 residues.

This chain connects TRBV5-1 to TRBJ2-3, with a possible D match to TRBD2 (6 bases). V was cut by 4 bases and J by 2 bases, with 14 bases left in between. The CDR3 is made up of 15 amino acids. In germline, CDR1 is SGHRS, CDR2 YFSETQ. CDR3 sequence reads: CASSPAGPSTDTQYF. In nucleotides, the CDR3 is TGCGCCAGCAGCCCTGCGGGACCCTCCACAGATACGCAGTATTTT.

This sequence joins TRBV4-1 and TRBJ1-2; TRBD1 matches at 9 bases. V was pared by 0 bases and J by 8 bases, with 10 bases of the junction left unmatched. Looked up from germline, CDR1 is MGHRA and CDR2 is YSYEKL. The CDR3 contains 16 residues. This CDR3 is CASSQEGTGLSGGYTF. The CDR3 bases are TGCGCCAGCAGCCAAGAAGGGACAGGGCTCTCGGGGGGCTACACCTTC.

CDR3 nucleotides: TGCGCCAGCAGCCAATTCTCCCGAGGGGTCAAGGGGCAGTTCTTC. Translation: CASSQFSRGVKGQFF. This chain connects TRBV4-1 to TRBJ2-1; possibly TRBD1 or TRBD2 for D (5 bases each). Trimming pared 2 bases from V and 12 bases from J, leaving 20 bases between. The CDR3 consists of 15 residues. The germline V gene has CDR1 MGHRA and CDR2 YSYEKL.

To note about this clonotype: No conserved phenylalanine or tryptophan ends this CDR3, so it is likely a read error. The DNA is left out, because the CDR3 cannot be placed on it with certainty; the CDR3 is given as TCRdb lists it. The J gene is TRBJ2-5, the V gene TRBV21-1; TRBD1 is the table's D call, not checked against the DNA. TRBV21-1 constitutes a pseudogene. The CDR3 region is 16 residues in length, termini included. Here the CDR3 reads CASSKIGGRYQETQYS.

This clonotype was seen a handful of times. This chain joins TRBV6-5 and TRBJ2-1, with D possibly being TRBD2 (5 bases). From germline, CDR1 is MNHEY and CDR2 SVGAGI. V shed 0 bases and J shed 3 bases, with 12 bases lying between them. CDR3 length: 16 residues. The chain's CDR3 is CASSYSGGPYYNEQFF. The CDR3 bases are TGTGCCAGCAGTTACTCTGGCGGGCCTTACTACAATGAGCAGTTCTTC.

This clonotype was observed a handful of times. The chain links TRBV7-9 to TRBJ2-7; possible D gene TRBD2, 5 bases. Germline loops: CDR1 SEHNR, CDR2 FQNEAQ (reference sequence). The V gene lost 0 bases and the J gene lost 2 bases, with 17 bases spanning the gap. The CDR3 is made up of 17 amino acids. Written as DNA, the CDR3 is TGTGCCAGCAGCTTAGCGCCTTCATACGGGAAAACCTACGAGCAGTACTTC. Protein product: CASSLAPSYGKTYEQYF.

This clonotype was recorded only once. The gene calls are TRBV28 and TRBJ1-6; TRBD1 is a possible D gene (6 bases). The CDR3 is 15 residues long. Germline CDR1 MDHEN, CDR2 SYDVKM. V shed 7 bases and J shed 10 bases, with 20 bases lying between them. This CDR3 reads CASNPGGGIGSPLHF. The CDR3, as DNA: TGTGCCAGCAATCCCGGGGGCGGAATAGGATCACCCCTCCACTTT.

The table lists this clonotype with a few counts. CDR3 loop: CASSWDKGDGYTF. As DNA, the CDR3 is TGTGCCAGCAGTTGGGACAAGGGGGATGGCTACACCTTC. The chain links TRBV27 to TRBJ1-2; D may be TRBD1 (6 bases). V was clipped by 4 bases and J by 6 bases, with 12 bases between them. This CDR3 is built from 13 residues. CDR1 and CDR2 from the germline V gene are MNHEY and SMNVEV (reference sequence).

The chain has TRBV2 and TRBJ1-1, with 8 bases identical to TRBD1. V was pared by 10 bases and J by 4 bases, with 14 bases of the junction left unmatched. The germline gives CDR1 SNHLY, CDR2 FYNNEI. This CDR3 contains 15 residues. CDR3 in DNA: TGTGCCAACAGCCGAAGGACAGGGAGCGTCACTGAAGCTTTCTTT. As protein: CANSRRTGSVTEAFF.

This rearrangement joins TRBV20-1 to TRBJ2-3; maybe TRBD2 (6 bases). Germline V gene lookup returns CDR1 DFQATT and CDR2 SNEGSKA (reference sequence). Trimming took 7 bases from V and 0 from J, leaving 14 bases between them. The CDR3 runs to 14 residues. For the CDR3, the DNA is TGCAGTGGTCATCGTAGCGGAAGCACAGATACGCAGTATTTT. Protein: CSGHRSGSTDTQYF.

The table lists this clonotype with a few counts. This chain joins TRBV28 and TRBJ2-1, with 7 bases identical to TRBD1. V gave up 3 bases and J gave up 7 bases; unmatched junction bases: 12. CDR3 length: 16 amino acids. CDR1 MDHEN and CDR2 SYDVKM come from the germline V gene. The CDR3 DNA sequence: TGTGCCAGCAGTTTGTGGACAGGCCCTTCGGGTAATGAGCAGTTCTTC. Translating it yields CASSLWTGPSGNEQFF.